The clone carrying this TCR beta chain has a single count. Its antigen remains unknown. Libraries were prepared by immunoSEQ multiplex PCR; TCRdb keeps only in-frame clonotypes and omits some of them. Here the sample spans approximately 1,000,000 clones, about 84% being singletons. Germline V lookup: CDR1 SGHNT, CDR2 YYREEE (reference sequence). The CDR3 covers 13 residues. V shed 4 bases and J shed 8 bases, with 15 bases lying between them. The sample originates from a study of shared clonotypes between healthy human individuals. At the level of the study: Each donor's CD4 naive and CD4 memory cells filled three plates apiece, CD8 naive two, and CD8 memory one. Regarding the study as a whole: Donor clonotype sharing was expected to depend on sequencing depth. Despite large depth, rarefaction showed incomplete sorted-subset sequencing. Generally, estimated richness proved larger in naive subsets than it did in memory subsets.

The source is a man between 18 and 29 years old in good health. Some clones in this sample may be carry-over from other donors' samples. The genes are TRBV5-4 and TRBJ1-1; D uncertain. Input material: memory CD4+ T cells from PBMCs. As for subset: CD45RA-negative fraction. The CDR3: CASSPTIGSEAFF. The CDR3 nucleotides are TGTGCCAGCAGCCCGACTATTGGGTCGGAAGCTTTCTTT.